The 24 T cell receptor beta chains presented below share a single source sample, sequenced in a study of PD-L1 blockade in urothelial cancer. TCRdb keeps only in-frame clones here, not all; method: immunoSEQ multiplex PCR. The sample includes under 55,000 clones, around nine tenths seen only once; the top ten take 25%. Time point meaning: pretreatment peripheral blood. The sample consisted of PBMCs, taken around atezolizumab (anti-PD-L1) treatment. These receptors originate from a donor aged 40 or older with urothelial cancer.

V and J are TRBV15 and TRBJ2-7, with TRBD1 matching over 9 bases. Germline-derived CDR1 and CDR2 are LNHNV and YYDKDF (reference sequence). V lost 1 base and J lost 3; bases outside the gene matches: 4. The CDR3 extends over 15 amino acids. This chain's CDR3 is CATSRAGTGIYEQYF. Written as DNA, the CDR3 is TGTGCCACCAGCAGAGCCGGGACAGGGATCTACGAGCAGTACTTC.

The V and J genes are TRBV7-8 and TRBJ2-5, with a weak D call TRBD2 (6 bases). CDR1 is SGHVS, CDR2 FQNEAQ, per germline. With 3 bases removed from V and 5 bases from J, the gap between germline ends came to 13 bases. This CDR3 has 14 residues. The DNA for the CDR3 is TGTGCCAGCAGCTTTGGGGGAGCGGGTGAGACCCAGTACTTC. This sequence encodes CASSFGGAGETQYF.

This clone has a handful of counts. The J gene is TRBJ2-2, the V gene TRBV7-2; D ambiguous. This CDR3 has 15 residues. Trimming cost V 1 base and J 3 bases, with 9 bases left between them. Germline loops: CDR1 SGHTA, CDR2 FQGNSA. CDR3 nucleotides: TGTGCCAGCAGCTTAGGGGCCCTGGACACCGGGGAGCTGTTTTTT. Encoded protein: CASSLGALDTGELFF. Variable domain in full (rest from reference TRBV7-2 and TRBJ2-2): GAGVSQSPSNKVTEKGKDVELRCDPISGHTALYWYRQSLGQGLEFLIYFQGNSAPDKSGLPSDRFSAERTGGSVSTLTIQRTQQEDSAVYLCASSLGALDTGELFFGEGSRLTVL.

The CDR3 region is CASSPTGVNYEQYF. The DNA for the CDR3 is TGTGCCAGCAGCCCGACAGGGGTTAACTACGAGCAGTACTTC. The chain employs TRBV7-6 and TRBJ2-7; 8 nucleotides agree with TRBD1. Germline trimming cut 5 bases from V and 3 bases from J; bases unmatched to any gene: 6. The CDR3 length is 14 residues. Germline V gene sequence: CDR1 SGHVS, CDR2 FNYEAQ.

This clone appeared once. This chain joins TRBV7-9 and TRBJ1-2; D might be TRBD1 (6 bases). Germline V gene sequence: CDR1 SEHNR, CDR2 FQNEAQ (reference sequence). V gave up 5 bases and J gave up 4 bases, with 17 bases separating them. This CDR3 comprises 15 residues. CDR3 region: CASSPPGERAYGYTF. The CDR3 coding sequence is TGTGCCAGCAGCCCTCCAGGGGAACGCGCCTATGGCTACACCTTC.

The V call is TRBV19, the J call TRBJ2-1; TRBD2 matches at 10 bases. The CDR3 contains 18 residues. Germline CDR1 and CDR2: LNHDA and SQIVND (reference sequence). J lost 3 bases, V lost 3 bases, and 11 bases had no gene match. The DNA of the CDR3 is TGTGCCAGTAGTATCAGGCTAGCGGGAGCCAGGGACTACAATGAGCAGTTCTTC. Protein: CASSIRLAGARDYNEQFF.

V usage is TRBV7-9 and J usage is TRBJ2-3; no clear D. From germline, CDR1 is SEHNR and CDR2 FQNEAQ (reference sequence). With 5 bases removed from V and 4 bases from J, the gap between germline ends came to 4 bases. The CDR3 has 11 amino acids. The CDR3 nucleotides read TGTGCCAGCAGCCAATCAGATACGCAGTATTTT. As protein: CASSQSDTQYF.

For this clone: One junction end disagrees with the germline gene, perhaps due to a read error. The chain is built from TRBV5-5 and TRBJ2-7; TRBD1 might be the D (5 bases). The CDR3 length is 14 residues. CDR1 SGHKS and CDR2 YYEKEE come from the germline V gene (reference sequence). CDR3 nucleotide sequence: TGTGCCAGCAGCCCCACGTTCCCCAGGGCCCTTGCCCCTTTC. This gives the protein CASSPTFPRALAPF.

This clone came up a few times. V gene TRBV7-3 combines with J gene TRBJ2-6; tentatively, D is TRBD2 (6 bases). Trimming removed 3 bases from V and 3 bases from J, with 9 bases in between. Per germline, CDR1 SGHTA and CDR2 FQGTGA. The CDR3 has 15 residues. CDR3 bases: TGTGCCAGCAGCTTCGGGGGAGGTGGGGCCAACGTCCTGACTTTC. It translates to CASSFGGGGANVLTF.

The V gene is TRBV6-5, the J gene TRBJ2-1; TRBD2 might be the D (6 bases). V lost 2 bases to trimming and J lost 7 bases, with 12 bases between them. Germline CDR1 reads MNHEY; CDR2 reads SVGAGI. This CDR3 is 14 amino acids long. In DNA, the CDR3 is TGTGCCAGCAGTTACGATGGGACTTCTAATGAGCAGTTCTTC. Translated: CASSYDGTSNEQFF.

Points on this clone: Other DNA sequences within the sample encode an identical CDR3. The chain is built from TRBV7-9 and TRBJ2-1, with 7 bases identical to TRBD2. Germline V gene data show CDR1 as SEHNR and CDR2 as FQNEAQ (reference sequence). V shed 1 base and J 1 base; nucleotides not matched to a gene: 1. This CDR3 region has 15 residues. CDR3 sequence: CASSLGGGSYNEQFF. In DNA form, the CDR3 reads TGTGCCAGCAGCTTAGGGGGGGGGTCCTACAATGAGCAGTTCTTC.

The V and J genes are TRBV19 and TRBJ2-3, with TRBD2 identical over 9 bases. There are 16 residues in the CDR3. V gave up 8 bases and J gave up 4 bases; unmatched junction bases: 13. The V gene's germline CDR1 is LNHDA and CDR2 SQIVND (reference sequence). CDR3 sequence: CASGRGSGSGSDTQYF. The CDR3 DNA sequence: TGTGCCAGTGGGAGGGGTAGCGGGAGCGGATCAGATACGCAGTATTTT.

The chain has TRBV7-6 and TRBJ2-2; TRBD2 agrees at 8 bases. The length of the CDR3 is 16 residues. J gave up 6 bases and V 5 bases, and 11 bases lay outside the gene matches. Germline V CDR1 and CDR2: SGHVS, FNYEAQ. CDR3 loop: CASSVQAGVGPGELFF. CDR3 sequence (DNA): TGTGCCAGCAGCGTACAAGCGGGAGTGGGACCCGGGGAGCTGTTTTTT. Full variable domain (remainder filled in from reference TRBV7-6 and TRBJ2-2): GAGVSQSPRYKVTKRGQDVALRCDPISGHVSLYWYRQALGQGPEFLTYFNYEAQQDKSGLPNDRFSAERPEGSISTLTIQRTEQRDSAMYRCASSVQAGVGPGELFFGEGSRLTVL.

This sequence joins TRBV4-2 and TRBJ1-3; 7 bases map to TRBD1. From germline, CDR1 is LGHNA and CDR2 YNFKEQ. This CDR3 comprises 17 residues. The V gene end was trimmed by 1 base and the J gene end by 4 bases; junction bases not matched to a gene: 10. The CDR3 region is CASSQAGGTRGGNTIYF. The CDR3 DNA sequence: TGTGCCAGCAGCCAAGCAGGGGGGACCCGTGGGGGAAACACCATATATTTT.

The J gene is TRBJ2-7, the V gene TRBV6-5; 8 bases agree with TRBD2. V shed 0 bases and J 0 bases; nucleotides not matched to a gene: 1. The CDR3 is made up of 15 amino acids. Germline assignment: CDR1 MNHEY and CDR2 SVGAGI. The CDR3 sequence is CASSYSGTSSYEQYF. The CDR3 bases are TGTGCCAGCAGTTACTCTGGGACTAGCTCCTACGAGCAGTACTTC.

This chain joins TRBV15 and TRBJ2-3; 9 bases align to TRBD2. The CDR3 has 17 amino acids. The ends lost 3 bases at V and 3 bases at J; junction bases unmatched: 10. CDR1 LNHNV and CDR2 YYDKDF come from the germline V gene (reference sequence). The CDR3 bases are TGTGCCACCAGCAGGTGGGGCGGGAGGGCAACGACAGATACGCAGTATTTT. Its translation: CATSRWGGRATTDTQYF. The full variable domain, its missing parts supplied by reference TRBV15 and TRBJ2-3, is DAMVIQNPRYQVTQFGKPVTLSCSQTLNHNVMYWYQQKSSQAPKLLFHYYDKDFNNEADTPDNFQSRRPNTSFCFLDIRSPGLGDTAMYLCATSRWGGRATTDTQYFGPGTRLTVL.

V gene TRBV30 combines with J gene TRBJ2-7, with 10 bases fitting TRBD2. Trimming removed 3 bases from V and 5 bases from J; junction bases left unmatched: 1. CDR1 GTSNPN and CDR2 SVGIG come from the germline V gene (reference sequence). The CDR3 covers 12 residues. CDR3 region: CAWRGLAHEQYF. CDR3 DNA sequence: TGTGCCTGGAGGGGACTAGCGCACGAGCAGTACTTC.

The V call is TRBV9, the J call TRBJ2-7; 14 bases map to TRBD2. This CDR3 region has 15 residues. V was pared by 2 bases and J by 7 bases, with 5 bases of the junction left unmatched. The germline V gene has CDR1 SGDLS and CDR2 YYNGEE. CDR3 DNA sequence: TGTGCCAGCAGCGTGGGACTAGCGGGAGCGGGGGAGCAGTACTTC. This translates into CASSVGLAGAGEQYF.

This chain links TRBV30 with TRBJ2-7; D is perhaps TRBD2 (6 bases). Germline-derived CDR1 and CDR2 are GTSNPN and SVGIG (reference sequence). V shed 1 base and J shed 3 bases, with 13 bases lying between them. CDR3 length: 14 residues. The CDR3 here is CAWSGGRGLYEQYF. CDR3 bases: TGTGCCTGGAGTGGGGGACGGGGACTCTACGAGCAGTACTTC.

This rearrangement joins TRBV7-6 to TRBJ2-7, with a weak D call TRBD2 (6 bases). CDR1 is SGHVS, CDR2 FNYEAQ, per germline. Trimming removed 6 bases from V and 2 bases from J, with 17 bases in between. This CDR3 region has 15 residues. The CDR3 reads CASSAGLAQTYEQYF. The CDR3 region has the DNA TGTGCCAGCAGTGCCGGGCTAGCGCAGACCTACGAGCAGTACTTC.

This rearrangement joins TRBV7-9 to TRBJ1-2, with TRBD1 as a possible D gene (6 bases). Germline V lookup: CDR1 SEHNR, CDR2 FQNEAQ (reference sequence). Trimming took off 1 base at V and 3 bases at J, with 12 bases between the two ends. CDR3 size: 15 residues. As DNA, the CDR3 is TGTGCCAGCAGCTTAGGGGGGGGCACACACTATGGCTACACCTTC. Encoded protein: CASSLGGGTHYGYTF.

V gene TRBV28 combines with J gene TRBJ2-7; D gene ambiguous. Trimming cost V 2 bases and J 3 bases, with 5 bases left between them. The length of the CDR3 is 12 residues. CDR1 is MDHEN and CDR2 is SYDVKM in the germline V gene. In DNA form, the CDR3 reads TGTGCCAGCAGTTTAGCAGGCTACGAGCAGTACTTC. Encoded protein: CASSLAGYEQYF. Together with reference TRBV28 and TRBJ2-7, the CDR3 gives the full variable domain: DVKVTQSSRYLVKRTGEKVFLECVQDMDHENMFWYRQDPGLGLRLIYFSYDVKMKEKGDIPEGYSVSREKKERFSLILESASTNQTSMYLCASSLAGYEQYFGPGTRLTVT.

V gene TRBV21-1 combines with J gene TRBJ2-1; the listed D gene, TRBD1, was not tested against the DNA. TRBV21-1 is a listed pseudogene. The CDR3 spans 16 residues. CDR3 residues: CASSKGDRACYNEQFF. CDR3 in DNA: TGTGCCAGCAGCAAAGGCGACAGGGCGTGCTACAATGAGCAGTTCTTC.

The gene calls are TRBV30 and TRBJ1-2; D is ambiguous. With 2 bases removed from V and 4 bases from J, the gap between germline ends came to 8 bases. Germline V gene lookup returns CDR1 GTSNPN and CDR2 SVGIG (reference sequence). The CDR3 is 12 residues long. This chain's CDR3 is CAWSWQFYGYTF. DNA of the CDR3: TGTGCCTGGAGTTGGCAGTTCTATGGCTACACCTTC.